The 29 T cell receptor beta chains below were found in one sample sequenced in a study of blood T cell repertoires in COVID-19. The data were produced by immunoSEQ multiplex PCR, yet TCRdb's version contains in-frame clones alone and is incomplete. The sample carries about 150,000 clones, around 80% recorded once. Sequenced sample: peripheral blood. The receptor source for this set is a man aged 55 to 70 with active or convalescent COVID-19.

The CDR3 DNA reads as TGTGCCAGCAGCAGGACAGGGATGGGTATGTACAATGAGCAGTTCTTC. Translating gives CASSRTGMGMYNEQFF. The chain joins TRBV11-2 to TRBJ2-1, with 8 bases matching TRBD1. J gave up 4 bases and V 5 bases, and 10 bases lay outside the gene matches. The germline V gene encodes CDR1 SGHAT and CDR2 FQNNGV. This CDR3 region has 16 residues.

The CDR3 protein is CASSLDSSYLGENIQYF. The CDR3 nucleotides are TGTGCCAGCAGCTTAGATTCATCTTACCTAGGAGAAAACATTCAGTACTTC. The chain combines TRBV7-2 with TRBJ2-4; D is ambiguous. The CDR3 runs 17 residues. The V end was cut by 1 base, the J end by 5 bases, with 18 bases between. CDR1 and CDR2 (germline): SGHTA, FQGNSA.

V and J are TRBV18 and TRBJ1-4; 7 bases are shared with TRBD1. The CDR3 has 15 residues. J gave up 7 bases and V 1 base, and 6 bases lay outside the gene matches. Per germline, CDR1 KGHSH and CDR2 LQKENI. This chain's CDR3 is CASSPRTGGSEKLFF. The DNA of the CDR3 is TGTGCCAGCTCACCACGGACAGGAGGAAGTGAAAAACTGTTTTTT.

The chain has TRBV6-6 and TRBJ2-3, with D possibly TRBD2 on 5 matching bases. Trimming left V 5 bases short and J 0 bases short, with 18 bases between. Germline CDR1 is MNHNY and CDR2 is SVGAGI (reference sequence). This CDR3 is built from 17 residues. The CDR3 region is CASSLAKTFASTDTQYF. CDR3 nucleotide sequence: TGTGCCAGCAGTCTAGCTAAAACTTTCGCTAGCACAGATACGCAGTATTTT.

CDR3 sequence: CASSLDLPGLGEQFF. For the CDR3, the DNA is TGTGCCAGCAGCTTAGATCTTCCCGGGTTGGGTGAGCAGTTCTTC. The rearrangement links TRBV11-3 to TRBJ2-1, with D uncertain. Deletions cut 0 bases from V and 9 bases from J, with 15 bases between. Germline CDR1 SGHNT, CDR2 YENEEA. The CDR3 extends over 15 amino acids.

The V call is TRBV19, the J call TRBJ1-5, with D maybe TRBD1 (6 bases). This CDR3 has 13 residues. Germline V gives CDR1 LNHDA, CDR2 SQIVND (reference sequence). The V end lost 4 bases, the J end lost 8 bases, and 12 bases lay between the germline ends. The CDR3 is CASSRQETEPQHF. In DNA form, the CDR3 reads TGTGCCAGTAGTAGACAGGAGACGGAGCCCCAGCATTTT.

This rearrangement joins TRBV6-2 or TRBV6-3 to TRBJ2-5, with 7 bases fitting TRBD2. Germline V lookup: CDR1 MNHEY, CDR2 SVGEGT. This CDR3 comprises 15 residues. J gave up 0 bases and V 5 bases, and 6 bases lay outside the gene matches. The CDR3 region is CASSPNSGYQETQYF. The DNA of the CDR3 is TGTGCCAGCAGTCCCAATAGCGGGTACCAAGAGACCCAGTACTTC.

The gene calls are TRBV2 and TRBJ1-1; TRBD1 agrees at 7 bases. The length of the CDR3 is 13 residues. CDR1 is SNHLY and CDR2 is FYNNEI in the germline V gene. J was trimmed by 4 bases and V by 6 bases; bases with no gene match: 5. CDR3 nucleotide sequence: TGTGCCAGCAGGGGCCGACAGGGCACTGAAGCTTTCTTT. Translation: CASRGRQGTEAFF. Full variable domain (rest looked up from reference TRBV2 and TRBJ1-1): EPEVTQTPSHQVTQMGQEVILRCVPISNHLYFYWYRQILGQKVEFLVSFYNNEISEKSEIFDDQFSVERPDGSNFTLKIRSTKLEDSAMYFCASRGRQGTEAFFGQGTRLTVV.

The table lists this clone with a count of one. V gene TRBV5-6 combines with J gene TRBJ1-6; TRBD1 might be the D (6 bases). Germline V lookup: CDR1 SGHDT, CDR2 YYEEEE. The CDR3 is 16 residues long. Trimming stripped 3 bases from V and 9 bases from J, with 19 bases between. The CDR3 reads CASSWVVGQGSSPLHF. The DNA of the CDR3 is TGTGCCAGCAGCTGGGTGGTCGGCCAGGGGAGTTCACCCCTCCACTTT.

This rearrangement joins TRBV18 to TRBJ1-1, with 8 bases matching TRBD1. The CDR3 runs to 16 residues. Germline V CDR1 and CDR2: KGHSH, LQKENI. J gave up 3 bases and V 3 bases, and 9 bases lay outside the gene matches. In DNA form, the CDR3 reads TGTGCCAGCTCACCCGGGACAGGCAGGTACTACACTGAAGCTTTCTTT. This translates into CASSPGTGRYYTEAFF. Variable domain in full (rest from reference TRBV18 and TRBJ1-1): NAGVMQNPRHLVRRRGQEARLRCSPMKGHSHVYWYRQLPEEGLKFMVYLQKENIIDESGMPKERFSAEFPKEGPSILRIQQVVRGDSAAYFCASSPGTGRYYTEAFFGQGTRLTVV.

The rearrangement joins TRBV7-6 to TRBJ1-6; 9 nucleotides line up with TRBD1. The CDR3 loop spans 14 amino acids. From germline, CDR1 is SGHVS and CDR2 FNYEAQ. V dropped 1 base and J dropped 13; count of bases not matched to a gene: 5. The CDR3 is CASSLGQGGRPLHF. CDR3 DNA sequence: TGTGCCAGCAGCTTAGGACAGGGGGGACGGCCCCTCCACTTT.

The chain uses TRBV5-1 and TRBJ2-1, with D perhaps TRBD1 (5 bases). V lost 5 bases and J 5 bases, leaving 11 bases between the germline ends. The CDR3 consists of 13 residues. Germline V gene sequence: CDR1 SGHRS, CDR2 YFSETQ. CDR3 region: CASSGAGNNEQFF. CDR3 bases: TGCGCCAGCAGTGGGGCTGGAAACAATGAGCAGTTCTTC.

V gene TRBV11-3 combines with J gene TRBJ2-5; 7 positions match TRBD2. The CDR3 loop spans 16 amino acids. From germline, CDR1 is SGHNT and CDR2 YENEEA. With 7 bases clipped from V and 4 bases from J, the junction kept 15 bases outside the gene matches. CDR3 nucleotides: TGTGCCAGCACCAAGTGGGAGGGGAGGGTCCCAGAGACCCAGTACTTC. The encoded protein is CASTKWEGRVPETQYF.

The rearrangement links TRBV7-9 to TRBJ2-1; D is possibly TRBD2 (6 bases). Germline V CDR1 and CDR2: SEHNR, FQNEAQ (reference sequence). The CDR3 totals 14 residues. V gave up 5 bases and J gave up 4 bases, with 12 bases separating them. The chain's CDR3 is CASSPLGGYNEQFF. The CDR3 coding sequence is TGTGCCAGCAGCCCCCTCGGGGGATACAATGAGCAGTTCTTC.

CDR3 sequence: CASSLNSGITYEQYF. The CDR3 DNA is TGTGCCAGCAGCTTGAATAGCGGGATTACCTACGAGCAGTACTTC. V gene TRBV11-3 combines with J gene TRBJ2-7; TRBD2 agrees at 8 bases. Germline V gene lookup returns CDR1 SGHNT and CDR2 YENEEA. Trimming took 3 bases from V and 2 from J; bases not matched to a gene: 6. This CDR3 has 15 residues.

This chain connects TRBV5-5 to TRBJ1-5, with D tentatively TRBD1 (6 bases). The CDR3 extends over 15 amino acids. CDR1 and CDR2 from the germline V gene are SGHKS and YYEKEE (reference sequence). Trimming pared 4 bases from V and 5 bases from J, leaving 16 bases between. The CDR3 here is CASSPGTSGDQPQHF. CDR3 nucleotide sequence: TGTGCCAGCAGCCCTGGGACATCCGGAGATCAGCCCCAGCATTTT.

The chain employs TRBV7-2 and TRBJ1-3, with 9 bases identical to TRBD1. V lost 5 bases and J lost 4; bases outside the gene matches: 6. Germline lookup yields CDR1 SGHTA and CDR2 FQGNSA. The CDR3 has 15 residues. CDR3 coding DNA: TGTGCCAGCAGCCGCCGGGACAGGGAAGGAAACACCATATATTTT. It specifies CASSRRDREGNTIYF.

V usage is TRBV4-3 and J usage is TRBJ2-5, with D unresolved. This CDR3 region has 14 residues. The germline CDR1 and CDR2 sequences are LGHNA and YSLEER. V lost 1 base to trimming and J lost 7 bases, with 13 bases between them. This CDR3 reads CASSQGRRMGTQYF. The CDR3 DNA reads TGCGCCAGCAGCCAAGGGCGGCGAATGGGGACCCAGTACTTC.

The chain recombines TRBV11-2 with TRBJ2-7, with 9 bases matching TRBD1. Germline CDR1 reads SGHAT; CDR2 reads FQNNGV. This CDR3 is built from 14 residues. The junction had 5 bases not matched to a gene; V was cut back by 5 bases and J by 3 bases. The CDR3 DNA is TGTGCCAGCAGCGCACAGGGGGCGGGCTACGAGCAGTACTTC. This codes for CASSAQGAGYEQYF.

Only one count was recorded for this clone. The chain combines TRBV5-5 with TRBJ2-5; 8 nucleotides align to TRBD1. This CDR3 is 15 amino acids long. Germline trimming cut 4 bases from V and 1 base from J; bases unmatched to any gene: 6. Germline CDR1 reads SGHKS; CDR2 reads YYEKEE (reference sequence). This CDR3 reads CASSIRQGPQETQYF. The CDR3 DNA follows: TGTGCCAGCAGCATTCGACAGGGGCCCCAAGAGACCCAGTACTTC.

In regard to this clone: Distinct nucleotide sequences in the sample also encode this CDR3. The chain couples TRBV27 to TRBJ2-1, with a possible D match to TRBD2 (5 bases). Trimming pared 4 bases from V and 7 bases from J, leaving 8 bases between. Germline CDR1 reads MNHEY; CDR2 reads SMNVEV (reference sequence). This CDR3 spans 12 amino acids. The CDR3: CASSSRGNEQFF. The CDR3 DNA reads TGTGCCAGCAGTTCACGAGGGAATGAGCAGTTCTTC.

The J gene is TRBJ2-5, the V gene TRBV7-9; 11 bases are shared with TRBD1. Germline values: CDR1 SEHNR, CDR2 FQNEAQ (reference sequence). The V segment lost 7 bases and the J segment 3 bases; nucleotides outside the gene matches: 10. The CDR3 runs to 16 residues. The CDR3 coding sequence is TGTGCCAGCACCCGGTGGGGGGACAGGGGGGAAGAGACCCAGTACTTC. This encodes CASTRWGDRGEETQYF.

CDR3 bases: TGTGCCAGCAGTTATTCAAGGACACCGGGAAACACCATATATTTT. Protein: CASSYSRTPGNTIYF. The chain couples TRBV6-5 to TRBJ1-3; D may be TRBD1 (5 bases). Germline-derived CDR1 and CDR2 are MNHEY and SVGAGI. The CDR3 consists of 15 residues. V lost 3 bases to trimming and J lost 4 bases, with 13 bases between them.

The chain has TRBV12-5 and TRBJ2-2; TRBD1 aligns across 7 bases. From germline, CDR1 is LGHNT and CDR2 FRNRAP. This CDR3 comprises 15 residues. The junction had 10 bases not matched to a gene; V was cut back by 7 bases and J by 5 bases. Here the CDR3 DNA reads TGTGCTAGTGCCCCCGACAGGGTGGATACCGGGGAGCTGTTTTTT. Protein product: CASAPDRVDTGELFF.

This clone was counted between two and nine times. The rearrangement links TRBV4-1 to TRBJ2-7; 7 nucleotides agree with TRBD1. Per germline, CDR1 MGHRA and CDR2 YSYEKL. This CDR3 spans 17 amino acids. V gave up 0 bases and J gave up 0 bases; unmatched junction bases: 8. The CDR3 spells CASSQEGGQVASYEQYF. The CDR3 bases are TGCGCCAGCAGCCAAGAAGGCGGACAGGTGGCCTCCTACGAGCAGTACTTC.

This clone was observed a single time. Sequence at one end of the junction differs from germline and may be a read error. The rearrangement links TRBV29-1 to TRBJ2-1, with a weak D call TRBD2 (6 bases). Germline CDR1 and CDR2: SQVTM and ANQGSEA. The CDR3 covers 14 residues. The CDR3 loop is CSVVPTGSNNEQFF. DNA for the CDR3: TGCAGTGTTGTCCCAACCGGGAGCAACAATGAGCAGTTCTTC.

This clone was detected only a few times. V gene TRBV9 combines with J gene TRBJ2-7; D may be TRBD2 (6 bases). The length of the CDR3 is 15 residues. Germline V CDR1 and CDR2: SGDLS, YYNGEE. Trimming left V 4 bases short and J 3 bases short, with 17 bases between. CDR3 sequence reads: CASSRGTGGNYEQYF. CDR3 DNA: TGTGCCAGCAGCAGAGGAACAGGCGGGAACTACGAGCAGTACTTC.

The gene calls are TRBV9 and TRBJ2-7; D may be TRBD1 (5 bases). Per germline, CDR1 SGDLS and CDR2 YYNGEE. V lost 3 bases and J lost 0, with 10 bases in between. There are 14 residues in the CDR3. The CDR3 coding sequence is TGTGCCAGCAGCGGGGGCGGATACTCCTACGAGCAGTACTTC. Its protein is CASSGGGYSYEQYF.

The V and J genes are TRBV12-5 and TRBJ2-7; TRBD2 aligns across 11 bases. This CDR3 has 15 residues. V dropped 7 bases and J dropped 2; count of bases not matched to a gene: 7. Germline lookup yields CDR1 LGHNT and CDR2 FRNRAP. The CDR3 spells CASATGLAGAYEQYF. CDR3 DNA sequence: TGTGCTAGTGCTACCGGACTAGCGGGTGCCTACGAGCAGTACTTC.